This T cell receptor beta chain was observed in a study of cytomegalovirus exposure and HLA in healthy donors. Study results and caveats: A later analysis reportedly identified an Asian-associated ancestry cluster as carrying fewer N-insertions than the approximately 730-donor mean. CMV serostatus was the sole immune exposure information available.

Comments on this clone: Its antigen is not known.

With 60 Vbeta and 13 Jbeta primers, the PCR was carried out. TCRdb keeps only in-frame clones here, not all; method: immunoSEQ multiplex PCR. The sample has about 190,000 clones, about four fifths seen once. J gave up 1 base and V 4 bases, and 8 bases lay outside the gene matches. Per germline, CDR1 SGHRS and CDR2 YFSETQ. The CDR3 consists of 16 residues. The receptor was derived from a woman aged 50 to 65 in good health and CMV-seropositive. The source material was PBMCs. The V gene is TRBV5-1, the J gene TRBJ2-7; TRBD1 agrees at 10 bases. This CDR3 is CASSVGRTGGSYEQYF. DNA of the CDR3: TGCGCCAGCAGCGTAGGACGGACAGGGGGTTCCTACGAGCAGTACTTC.